Listed below are T cell receptor beta chains from one sample, sequenced in a study of CD8 T cells in ankylosing spondylitis. TCRdb used MiXCR to reprocess the 5' RACE reads, holding one entry per CDR3 protein. The data show fewer than 500,000 distinct CDR3 sequences, approximately 20% seen once. The sample was blood, either unsorted or a sorted T cell fraction (not recorded which). Receptor source: a male donor with ankylosing spondylitis. Each CDR3 is given with its conserved first and last residue. Fields, in order: V gene, D gene, J gene, clone size, CDR3 protein, CDR3 DNA. D genes are given only for firm matches. The size of a clone is reported for some rows only, either as once, few or many, or as a class for expanded clones.

>TRBV9|NA|TRBJ2-6|few
CASSVAVSGANVLTF
TGTGCCAGCAGCGTAGCCGTGTCAGGGGCCAACGTCCTGACTTTC
>TRBV20-1|TRBD2|TRBJ2-1|NA
CSAPPSSGRANEQFF
TGCAGTGCTCCCCCTTCGAGCGGGAGGGCCAATGAGCAGTTCTTC
>TRBV5-6|NA|TRBJ2-2|few
CASSLSGPFTGELFF
TGTGCCAGCAGCCTTAGCGGACCATTCACCGGGGAGCTGTTTTTT
>TRBV6-2/TRBV6-3|NA|TRBJ2-7|few
CASKGQLYEQYF
TGTGCCAGCAAAGGACAGCTATACGAGCAGTACTTC
>TRBV20-1|NA|TRBJ2-1|NA
CSARTLHEQFF
TGCAGTGCTAGAACCCTCCATGAGCAGTTCTTC
>TRBV10-3|TRBD1|TRBJ1-1|few
CAICSGGTNTEAFF
TGTGCCATCTGCTCAGGGGGCACGAACACTGAAGCTTTCTTT
>TRBV5-6|NA|TRBJ2-4|few
CASSPNAPKNIQYF
TGTGCCAGCAGCCCGAATGCTCCCAAAAACATTCAGTACTTC
>TRBV10-3|NA|TRBJ1-5|NA
CAISPASNQPQHF
TGTGCCATCAGCCCGGCTTCCAATCAGCCCCAGCATTTT
>TRBV12-3/TRBV12-4|NA|TRBJ1-5|NA
CASSFAGSNQPQHF
TGTGCCAGCAGTTTTGCAGGATCGAATCAGCCCCAGCATTTT
>TRBV5-1|NA|TRBJ2-2|NA
CASSFSGDGTGELFF
TGCGCCAGCAGCTTTAGCGGAGACGGGACCGGGGAGCTGTTTTTT
>TRBV5-4|NA|TRBJ2-3|few
CASSRTNGLGDTQYF
TGTGCCAGCAGCCGGACTAACGGGCTGGGAGATACGCAGTATTTT
>TRBV20-1|TRBD2|TRBJ2-1|NA
CSAGGLAGGSEQFF
TGCAGTGCTGGGGGACTAGCGGGAGGGTCTGAGCAGTTCTTC
>TRBV11-3|TRBD2|TRBJ2-1|few
CASSSTGTSVNEQFF
TGTGCCAGCAGCTCCACCGGGACTAGCGTCAATGAGCAGTTCTTC
>TRBV29-1|NA|TRBJ2-7|few
CSVTRTSYEQYF
TGCAGCGTCACCCGGACTTCCTACGAGCAGTACTTC
>TRBV7-2|NA|TRBJ2-7|NA
CASSLALSSYEQYF
TGTGCCAGCAGCTTAGCGCTCAGCTCCTACGAGCAGTACTTC
>TRBV7-2|NA|TRBJ1-2|NA
CASSLNEQRGYTF
TGTGCCAGCAGCTTAAATGAACAACGAGGCTACACCTTC
>TRBV7-2|NA|TRBJ2-3|few
CASSRGQFTDTQYF
TGTGCCAGCAGCCGGGGGCAGTTCACAGATACGCAGTATTTT
>TRBV13|NA|TRBJ2-5|few
CASSPQWGPEETQYF
TGTGCCAGCAGCCCACAATGGGGACCTGAAGAGACCCAGTACTTC